This TCR beta chain comes out of a study of CD8 T cells in ankylosing spondylitis. Points from the study as a whole: Disease-linked clones bore a CD8+ phenotype, appearing relatively rarely in peripheral blood. Significant enrichment of disease-linked clones was reportedly seen in matched ankylosing spondylitis synovial fluid. Seemingly characteristic of ankylosing spondylitis blood was a TCR beta motif consisting of several highly homologous variants. Reports of some motif variants in reactive arthritis synovial fluid and blood predate this one.

This clonotype appeared many times. Its antigen is undetermined. Quantitative 5'-RACE with molecular barcodes was used to make the TCR beta libraries. TCRdb used MiXCR to reprocess the 5' RACE reads, holding one entry per CDR3 protein. The sample has 500,000 to 650,000 distinct CDR3 sequences, less than 6% seen once. Germline values: CDR1 SGHTA, CDR2 FQGNSA. The CDR3 covers 13 residues. Trimming took 5 bases from V and 12 from J; bases not matched to a gene: 9. The chain has TRBV7-2 and TRBJ1-2; the match to TRBD1 covers 10 bases. This clonotype was obtained from a male donor with ankylosing spondylitis. The specimen was blood, either unsorted or a sorted T cell fraction (not recorded which). CDR3 residues: CASSARQGAGDTF. In DNA, the CDR3 is TGTGCCAGCAGCGCGCGACAGGGGGCGGGGGACACCTTC.